These 19 T cell receptor beta chains were sequenced from one sample in a study of cytomegalovirus exposure and HLA in healthy donors. Data came from immunoSEQ multiplex PCR; TCRdb stores just in-frame clones and leaves some out. Of 260,000 or so clones listed, 90% were seen once; the top ten hold 3.1%. Material: PBMCs. The receptors derive from a woman between 25 and 40 years old in good health and CMV-seronegative.

This chain uses TRBV28 with TRBJ2-7; 7 bases fit TRBD1. The CDR3 covers 14 residues. Per germline, CDR1 MDHEN and CDR2 SYDVKM. Unmatched junction bases numbered 6, after V lost 5 bases and J lost 2 bases. The CDR3 region has the DNA TGTGCCAGCAGTGTAACGGGACAGCCCTACGAGCAGTACTTC. Protein sequence: CASSVTGQPYEQYF.

The chain employs TRBV29-1 and TRBJ2-7; D remains ambiguous. The germline gives CDR1 SQVTM, CDR2 ANQGSEA. The CDR3 runs to 14 residues. V lost 4 bases, J lost 2 bases, and 15 bases lay in between. CDR3 in amino acids: CSVAVGIGTYEQYF. The CDR3 DNA reads as TGCAGCGTTGCAGTAGGGATAGGGACCTACGAGCAGTACTTC.

The V and J genes are TRBV10-3 and TRBJ2-7; 12 nucleotides align to TRBD2. V gave up 3 bases and J gave up 3 bases; unmatched junction bases: 9. CDR3 length: 17 amino acids. Germline V gene sequence: CDR1 ENHRY, CDR2 SYGVKD. CDR3 residues: CAISDPGLAGPGYEQYF. The CDR3 DNA reads TGTGCCATCAGTGATCCCGGACTAGCGGGGCCGGGCTACGAGCAGTACTTC.

The rearrangement joins TRBV5-6 to TRBJ2-1; D is uncertain. Per germline, CDR1 SGHDT and CDR2 YYEEEE. Deletions cut 0 bases from V and 5 bases from J, with 3 bases between. CDR3 length: 12 amino acids. The CDR3 sequence is CASSLVDNEQFF. In DNA, the CDR3 is TGTGCCAGCAGCTTGGTGGACAATGAGCAGTTCTTC.

The chain is built from TRBV29-1 and TRBJ1-1, with D perhaps TRBD1 (6 bases). The V gene lost 5 bases and the J gene lost 5 bases, with 12 bases spanning the gap. CDR1 and CDR2 from the germline V gene are SQVTM and ANQGSEA. The CDR3 loop spans 12 amino acids. The CDR3 nucleotides are TGCAGCGTTACCAGGGGAGGAACTGAAGCTTTCTTT. Translation gives CSVTRGGTEAFF.

This clone was detected only a few times. The rearrangement uses TRBV5-4 and TRBJ1-2; tentatively, D is TRBD1 (5 bases). The CDR3 runs to 15 residues. Per the germline V gene, CDR1 is SGHNT and CDR2 is YYREEE (reference sequence). The germline V and J ends were trimmed by 0 bases and 3 bases, with 12 bases remaining between them. This CDR3 is CASSLDLGEDYGYTF. CDR3 nucleotides: TGTGCCAGCAGCTTGGATTTGGGGGAGGACTATGGCTACACCTTC.

This chain links TRBV19 with TRBJ2-3; D is uncertain. CDR1 is LNHDA, CDR2 SQIVND, per germline (reference sequence). The CDR3 extends over 15 amino acids. V lost 4 bases and J 4 bases, leaving 15 bases between the germline ends. In DNA form, the CDR3 reads TGTGCCAGTAGTAACTCTCTAGACGGCTCAGATACGCAGTATTTT. It encodes CASSNSLDGSDTQYF. The variable domain in full, with the rest retrieved from reference TRBV19 and TRBJ2-3, is DGGITQSPKYLFRKEGQNVTLSCEQNLNHDAMYWYRQDPGQGLRLIYYSQIVNDFQKGDIAEGYSVSREKKESFPLTVTSAQKNPTAFYLCASSNSLDGSDTQYFGPGTRLTVL.

Remarks on this clone: Other nucleotide sequences from this sample produce the same CDR3. The rearrangement joins TRBV2 to TRBJ2-7; D unresolved. This CDR3 spans 11 amino acids. V was trimmed by 3 bases and J by 3 bases, leaving 3 bases between them. Per germline, CDR1 SNHLY and CDR2 FYNNEI. CDR3 loop: CASSENYEQYF. The CDR3 region has the DNA TGTGCCAGCAGTGAGAACTACGAGCAGTACTTC.

The V call is TRBV7-9, the J call TRBJ2-1; 10 bases match TRBD2. CDR1 is SEHNR, CDR2 FQNEAQ, per germline (reference sequence). CDR3 length: 15 residues. The trim removed 5 bases at V and 8 bases at J, leaving 9 bases unmatched. Here the CDR3 reads CASSPFLAGEDEQFF. In nucleotides, the CDR3 is TGTGCCAGCAGCCCCTTCCTAGCGGGAGAGGATGAGCAGTTCTTC. Using reference TRBV7-9 and TRBJ2-1 for the parts outside the CDR3, the full variable domain is DTGVSQNPRHKITKRGQNVTFRCDPISEHNRLYWYRQTLGQGPEFLTYFQNEAQLEKSRLLSDRFSAERPKGSFSTLEIQRTEQGDSAMYLCASSPFLAGEDEQFFGPGTRLTVL.

CDR3 residues: CASSLELTRQTYEQYF. Written as DNA, the CDR3 is TGTGCCAGCAGCTTAGAGCTGACGCGACAAACCTACGAGCAGTACTTC. This rearrangement joins TRBV11-2 to TRBJ2-7; no definite D call. With 0 bases removed from V and 2 bases from J, the gap between germline ends came to 14 bases. The CDR3 loop spans 16 amino acids. Per germline, CDR1 SGHAT and CDR2 FQNNGV.

This clone was seen only a few times. The chain couples TRBV28 to TRBJ2-5; 7 bases are shared with TRBD1. The CDR3 has 17 residues. Germline V gene data show CDR1 as MDHEN and CDR2 as SYDVKM. After removal of 1 base from V and 3 bases from J, the junction contained 11 bases not matched to a gene. The CDR3 nucleotides read TGTGCCAGCAGTTTATCCTATCGGGACAGATTTAAAGAGACCCAGTACTTC. Amino acids: CASSLSYRDRFKETQYF.

V gene TRBV2 combines with J gene TRBJ2-7, with 13 bases fitting TRBD2. The CDR3 covers 17 residues. Trimming removed 8 bases from V and 0 bases from J; junction bases left unmatched: 10. Germline CDR1 is SNHLY and CDR2 is FYNNEI. CDR3 sequence: CASQSGLAGLSSYEQYF. The CDR3 nucleotides read TGTGCCAGCCAGTCGGGACTAGCGGGACTAAGCTCCTACGAGCAGTACTTC.

The chain joins TRBV7-7 to TRBJ2-5, with 10 positions matching TRBD1. V lost 4 bases, J lost 5 bases, and 4 bases stayed unmatched. Germline assignment: CDR1 SSHAT and CDR2 FNYEAQ (reference sequence). The CDR3 is 14 residues long. The CDR3: CASSSGTGVETQYF. The CDR3 DNA sequence: TGTGCCAGCAGCTCCGGGACAGGGGTCGAGACCCAGTACTTC.

This sequence joins TRBV9 and TRBJ1-3, with a possible D match to TRBD1 (6 bases). V was shortened by 4 bases and J by 0 bases, with 14 bases between the two germline ends. Germline CDR1 reads SGDLS; CDR2 reads YYNGEE. The CDR3 extends over 16 amino acids. In DNA form, the CDR3 reads TGTGCCAGCAGCCCCGTTGGACAGAGCTCTGGAAACACCATATATTTT. It translates to CASSPVGQSSGNTIYF.

The V and J genes are TRBV2 and TRBJ2-1; 11 nucleotides align to TRBD2. CDR1 is SNHLY and CDR2 is FYNNEI in the germline V gene. The CDR3 runs 15 residues. V lost 5 bases and J lost 7; bases outside the gene matches: 7. As DNA, the CDR3 is TGTGCCAGCAGTTATTCTAGCGGGAGGTCAAATGAGCAGTTCTTC. Encoded protein: CASSYSSGRSNEQFF.

This clone has a single count. This chain joins TRBV15 and TRBJ2-1; TRBD1 agrees at 10 bases. The germline gives CDR1 LNHNV, CDR2 YYDKDF (reference sequence). This CDR3 has 17 residues. V gave up 0 bases and J gave up 6 bases; unmatched junction bases: 8. The CDR3 loop reads CATSRETGGGIFNEQFF. The CDR3 DNA follows: TGTGCCACCAGCAGAGAGACAGGGGGCGGAATCTTCAATGAGCAGTTCTTC. Looking up the rest from reference TRBV15 and TRBJ2-1 gives the full variable domain: DAMVIQNPRYQVTQFGKPVTLSCSQTLNHNVMYWYQQKSSQAPKLLFHYYDKDFNNEADTPDNFQSRRPNTSFCFLDIRSPGLGDTAMYLCATSRETGGGIFNEQFFGPGTRLTVL.

J is TRBJ2-5 and V is TRBV7-2, with D perhaps TRBD2 (6 bases). Trimming took off 0 bases at V and 5 bases at J, with 16 bases between the two ends. Germline V CDR1 and CDR2: SGHTA, FQGNSA. The CDR3 sequence is 16 residues long. The CDR3 is CASSLARYGSRETQYF. CDR3 in DNA: TGTGCCAGCAGCTTAGCGCGATACGGGAGTCGGGAGACCCAGTACTTC.

The J gene is TRBJ1-1, the V gene TRBV10-3, with TRBD1 matching over 11 bases. The CDR3 is 14 residues long. V lost 8 bases, J lost 2 bases, and 4 bases stayed unmatched. Germline V gives CDR1 ENHRY, CDR2 SYGVKD. CDR3 in DNA: TGTGCCATCGGACAGGGGGCGGTTAACACTGAAGCTTTCTTT. Translation gives CAIGQGAVNTEAFF.

V gene TRBV11-2 combines with J gene TRBJ2-7, with D unresolved. Germline lookup yields CDR1 SGHAT and CDR2 FQNNGV. V was trimmed by 1 base and J by 5 bases, leaving 9 bases between them. CDR3 length: 13 residues. CDR3 nucleotides: TGTGCCAGCAGCTTAGTGGTAGCCCACGAGCAGTACTTC. As protein: CASSLVVAHEQYF.